This T cell receptor beta chain was retrieved from a study of blood T cells in healthy people across ages. Across the study: Every two T cells gave about one barcoded beta molecule via template switching.

Alongside a J-beta primer mix, a sample-barcoded 5' primer served in a second PCR lasting roughly 7 to 11 cycles. In TCRdb, the 5' RACE reads were re-called with MiXCR into one record per CDR3 protein. Among about 1.8 million distinct CDR3 sequences listed, 49% were seen once. The germline V gene encodes CDR1 SQVTM and CDR2 ANQGSEA. CDR3 length: 14 residues. This clonotype was observed a handful of times. The receptor was derived from a woman aged 40 to 50 in good health. The sequenced material came from blood. The chain is built from TRBV29-1 and TRBJ2-6; possibly TRBD1 or TRBD2 for D (6 bases each). As DNA, the CDR3 is TGCGCCCTAGGGGGGAGCTCTGGGGCCAACGTCCTGACTTTC. Translated: CALGGSSGANVLTF.